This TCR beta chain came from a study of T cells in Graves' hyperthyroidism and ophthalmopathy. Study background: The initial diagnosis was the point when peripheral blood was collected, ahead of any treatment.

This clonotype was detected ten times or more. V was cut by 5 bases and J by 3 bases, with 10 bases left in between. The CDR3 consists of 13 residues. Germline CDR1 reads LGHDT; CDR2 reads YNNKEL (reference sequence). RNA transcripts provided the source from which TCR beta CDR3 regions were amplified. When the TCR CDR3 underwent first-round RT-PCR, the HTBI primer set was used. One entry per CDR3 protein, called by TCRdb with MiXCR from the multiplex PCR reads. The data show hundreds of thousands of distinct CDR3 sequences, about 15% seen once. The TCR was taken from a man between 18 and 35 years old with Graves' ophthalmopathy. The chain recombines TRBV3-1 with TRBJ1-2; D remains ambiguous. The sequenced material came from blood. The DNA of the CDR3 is TGTGCCAGCAGCGGAGACAAAGACTATGGCTACACCTTC. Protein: CASSGDKDYGYTF.